Listed below are T cell receptor beta chains from one sample, sequenced in a study of cytomegalovirus exposure and HLA in healthy donors. TCRdb keeps only in-frame clones here, not all; method: immunoSEQ multiplex PCR. The sample lists about 44,000 clones, more than 85% occurring once. Source material: PBMCs. Receptors originate from a woman aged 18-30 years in good health and CMV-seronegative. CDR3s include the opening cysteine and the closing phenylalanine or tryptophan. Not every row has a clone size; where given, it reads once, few, many or a size class.

V: TRBV2; size: NA; length: 14; CDR3: CASSDEGQRYEQYF
V: TRBV6-1; size: few; length: 15; CDR3: CASSEAQGGTDTQYF
V: TRBV7-9; size: NA; length: 15; CDR3: CASSLGRTSSETQYF
V: TRBV19; size: NA; length: 14; CDR3: CASTQEGSNQPQHF
V: TRBV10-2; size: once; length: 13; CDR3: CASSGNRDYEQYF
V: TRBV28; size: NA; length: 17; CDR3: CASSPHRFSPSTDTQYF
V: TRBV19; size: NA; length: 15; CDR3: CASRQLTREGGELFF
V: TRBV9; size: once; length: 15; CDR3: CASSVGGGARNEQFF
V: TRBV6-1; size: NA; length: 16; CDR3: CASSANPGGNTGELFF
V: TRBV19; size: NA; length: 13; CDR3: CASSATSNSPLHF
V: TRBV6-1; size: once; length: 16; CDR3: CASSETVGAGDEKLFF
V: TRBV19; size: few; length: 15; CDR3: CASSLLAGGRNEQFF
V: TRBV21-1; size: NA; length: 19; CDR3: CASSKAFRGQGRMKDEQFF